The T cell receptor (beta chain) described here comes from a study of beta chain features in type 1 diabetes. TCRB transcripts that were expressed got sequenced, as all of the isolated RNA had been reverse transcribed. Some clones are missing from TCRdb's copy, which holds only in-frame ones; the method was immunoSEQ multiplex PCR. The data show more than 150,000 clones, with about 13% seen just once and around 0.63% held by the top ten. V dropped 4 bases and J dropped 6 bases, with 16 bases sitting between them. In germline, CDR1 is SGHVS, CDR2 FNYEAQ. CDR3 size: 14 residues. This chain connects TRBV7-6 to TRBJ2-7, with a weak D call TRBD1 (5 bases). Sequencing was performed on central memory CD4+ T cells from blood. The source of this sequence is a woman under 30 in good health. As DNA, the CDR3 is TGTGCCAGCAGCTCAACTCGCTCAGGGTCCGAGCAGTACTTC. This encodes CASSSTRSGSEQYF.